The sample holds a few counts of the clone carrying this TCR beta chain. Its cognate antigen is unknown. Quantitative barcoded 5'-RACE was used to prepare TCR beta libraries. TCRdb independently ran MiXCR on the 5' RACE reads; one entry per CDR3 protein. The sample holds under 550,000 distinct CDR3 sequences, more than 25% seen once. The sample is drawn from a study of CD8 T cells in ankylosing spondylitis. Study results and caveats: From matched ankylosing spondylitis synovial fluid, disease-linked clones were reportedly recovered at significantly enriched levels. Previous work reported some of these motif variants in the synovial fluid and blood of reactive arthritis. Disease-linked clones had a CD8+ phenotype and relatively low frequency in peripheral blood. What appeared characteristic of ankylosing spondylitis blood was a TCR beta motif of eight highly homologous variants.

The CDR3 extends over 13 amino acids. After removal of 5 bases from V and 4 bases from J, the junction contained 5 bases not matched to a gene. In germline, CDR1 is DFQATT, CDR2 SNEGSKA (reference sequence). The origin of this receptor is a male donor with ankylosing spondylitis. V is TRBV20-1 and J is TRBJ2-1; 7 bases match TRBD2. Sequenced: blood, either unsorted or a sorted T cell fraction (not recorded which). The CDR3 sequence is CSAGDYKYNEQFF. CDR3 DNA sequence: TGCAGTGCTGGGGACTATAAGTACAATGAGCAGTTCTTC.